Sequencing of this T cell receptor (beta chain) was carried out in a study of PD-1 blockade in mismatch repair-deficient tumors. Profiling relied on immunoSEQ multiplex PCR, and the TCRdb table lists in-frame clones only, not all of them. This table holds around 100,000 clones, about three quarters found once. TCR sequencing covered a few patients who responded to pembrolizumab. CDR1 and CDR2 from the germline V gene are SGHNT and YYREEE (reference sequence). This CDR3 spans 15 amino acids. V lost 4 bases, J lost 2 bases, and 9 bases stayed unmatched. The receptor was derived from an adult with mismatch repair-deficient cancer. The sequencing here drew on peripheral blood, taken approximately 14 months after starting pembrolizumab. This rearrangement joins TRBV5-4 to TRBJ2-7, with TRBD2 identical over 7 bases. The chain's CDR3 is CASSLGTTLTYEQYF. CDR3 sequence (DNA): TGTGCCAGCAGCCTGGGGACTACCCTCACCTACGAGCAGTACTTC. Complete variable domain (other parts from reference TRBV5-4 and TRBJ2-7): ETGVTQSPTHLIKTRGQQVTLRCSSQSGHNTVSWYQQALGQGPQFIFQYYREEENGRGNFPPRFSGLQFPNYSSELNVNALELDDSALYLCASSLGTTLTYEQYFGPGTRLTVT.